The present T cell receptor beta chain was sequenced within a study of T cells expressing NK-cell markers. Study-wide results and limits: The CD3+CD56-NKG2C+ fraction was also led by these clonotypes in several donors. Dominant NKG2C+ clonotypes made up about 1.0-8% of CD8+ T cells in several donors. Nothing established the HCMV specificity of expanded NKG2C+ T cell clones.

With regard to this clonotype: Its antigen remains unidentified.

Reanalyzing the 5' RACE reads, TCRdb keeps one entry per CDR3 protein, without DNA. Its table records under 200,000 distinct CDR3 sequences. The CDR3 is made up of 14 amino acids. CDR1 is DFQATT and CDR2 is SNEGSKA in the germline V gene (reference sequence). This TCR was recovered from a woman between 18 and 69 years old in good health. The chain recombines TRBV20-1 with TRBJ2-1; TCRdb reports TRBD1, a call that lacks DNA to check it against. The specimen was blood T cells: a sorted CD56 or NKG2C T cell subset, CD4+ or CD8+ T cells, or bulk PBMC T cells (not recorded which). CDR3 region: CSARERARYNEQFF.